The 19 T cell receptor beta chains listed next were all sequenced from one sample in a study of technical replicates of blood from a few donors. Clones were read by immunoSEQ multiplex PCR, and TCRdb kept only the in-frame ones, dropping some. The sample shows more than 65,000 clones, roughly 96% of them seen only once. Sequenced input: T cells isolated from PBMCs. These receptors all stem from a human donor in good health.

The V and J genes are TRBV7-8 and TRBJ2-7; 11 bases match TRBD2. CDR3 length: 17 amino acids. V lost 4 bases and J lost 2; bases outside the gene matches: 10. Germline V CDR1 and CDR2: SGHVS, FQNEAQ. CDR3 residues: CASSSYPGTSGTYEQYF. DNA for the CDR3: TGTGCCAGCAGCTCATACCCCGGGACTAGCGGCACCTACGAGCAGTACTTC. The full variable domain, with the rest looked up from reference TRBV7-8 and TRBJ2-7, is GAGVSQSPRYKVAKRGQDVALRCDPISGHVSLFWYQQALGQGPEFLTYFQNEAQLDKSGLPSDRFFAERPEGSVSTLKIQRTQQEDSAVYLCASSSYPGTSGTYEQYFGPGTRLTVT.

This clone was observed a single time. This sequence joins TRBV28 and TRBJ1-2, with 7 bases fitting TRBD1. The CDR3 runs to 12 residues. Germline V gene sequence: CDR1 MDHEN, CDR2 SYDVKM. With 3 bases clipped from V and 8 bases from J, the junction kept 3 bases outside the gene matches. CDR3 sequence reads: CASSFRGSGYTF. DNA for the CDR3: TGTGCCAGCAGTTTCAGGGGGAGCGGCTACACCTTC.

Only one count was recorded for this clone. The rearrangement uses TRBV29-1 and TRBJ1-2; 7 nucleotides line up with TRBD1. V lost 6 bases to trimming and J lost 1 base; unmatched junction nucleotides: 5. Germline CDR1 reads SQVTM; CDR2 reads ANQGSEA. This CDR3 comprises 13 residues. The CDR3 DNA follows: TGCAGCGTAAGGGACAGTATTAACTATGGCTACACCTTC. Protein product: CSVRDSINYGYTF.

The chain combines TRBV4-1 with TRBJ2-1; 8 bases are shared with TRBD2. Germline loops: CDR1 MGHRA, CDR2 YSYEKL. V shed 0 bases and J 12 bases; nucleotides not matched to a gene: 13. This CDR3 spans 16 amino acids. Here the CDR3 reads CASSQDPAGVIVRQFF. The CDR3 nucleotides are TGCGCCAGCAGCCAAGACCCAGCGGGAGTGATAGTTAGGCAGTTCTTC.

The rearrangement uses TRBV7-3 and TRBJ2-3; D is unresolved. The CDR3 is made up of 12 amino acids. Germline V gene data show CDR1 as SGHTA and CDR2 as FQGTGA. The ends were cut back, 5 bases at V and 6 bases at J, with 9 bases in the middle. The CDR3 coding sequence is TGTGCCAGCAGCCCCAGCGTGGATACGCAGTATTTT. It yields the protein CASSPSVDTQYF.

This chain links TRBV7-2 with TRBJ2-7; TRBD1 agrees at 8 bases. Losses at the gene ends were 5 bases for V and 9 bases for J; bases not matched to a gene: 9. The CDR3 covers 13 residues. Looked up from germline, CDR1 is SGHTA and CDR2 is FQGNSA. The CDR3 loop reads CASSADRAWGQYF. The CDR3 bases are TGTGCCAGCAGCGCGGACAGGGCATGGGGGCAGTACTTC.

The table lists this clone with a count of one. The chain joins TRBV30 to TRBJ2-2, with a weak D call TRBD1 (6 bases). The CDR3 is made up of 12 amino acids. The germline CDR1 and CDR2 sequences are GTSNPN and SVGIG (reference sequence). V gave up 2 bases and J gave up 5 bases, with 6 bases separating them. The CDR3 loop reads CAWSRGTGELFF. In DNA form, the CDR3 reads TGTGCCTGGAGTAGGGGGACCGGGGAGCTGTTTTTT.

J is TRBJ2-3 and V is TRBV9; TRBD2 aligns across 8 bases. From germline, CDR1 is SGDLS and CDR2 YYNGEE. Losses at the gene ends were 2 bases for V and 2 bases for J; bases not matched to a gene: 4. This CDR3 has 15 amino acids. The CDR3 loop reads CASSVLSGDTDTQYF. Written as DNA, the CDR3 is TGTGCCAGCAGCGTCCTTAGCGGGGACACAGATACGCAGTATTTT. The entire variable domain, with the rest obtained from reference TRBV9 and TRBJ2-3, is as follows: DSGVTQTPKHLITATGQRVTLRCSPRSGDLSVYWYQQSLDQGLQFLIQYYNGEERAKGNILERFSAQQFPDLHSELNLSSLELGDSALYFCASSVLSGDTDTQYFGPGTRLTVL.

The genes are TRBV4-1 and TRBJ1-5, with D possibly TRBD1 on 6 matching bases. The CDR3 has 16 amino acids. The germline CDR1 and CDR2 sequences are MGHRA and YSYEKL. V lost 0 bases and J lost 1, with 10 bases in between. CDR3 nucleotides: TGCGCCAGCAGCCAAGAAAACAGGGCAAGCAATCAGCCCCAGCATTTT. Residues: CASSQENRASNQPQHF.

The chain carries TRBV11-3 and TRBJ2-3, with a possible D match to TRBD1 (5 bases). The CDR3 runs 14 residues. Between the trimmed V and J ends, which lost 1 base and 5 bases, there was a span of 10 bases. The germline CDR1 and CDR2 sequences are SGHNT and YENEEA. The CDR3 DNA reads TGTGCCAGCAGCTTAGGGACATTTGTAGATACGCAGTATTTT. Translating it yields CASSLGTFVDTQYF.

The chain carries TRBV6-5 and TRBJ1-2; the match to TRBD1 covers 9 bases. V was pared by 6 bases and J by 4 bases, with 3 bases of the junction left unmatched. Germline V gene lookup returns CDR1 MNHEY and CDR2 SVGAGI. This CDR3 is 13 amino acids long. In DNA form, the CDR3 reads TGTGCCAGCAGGGGGACAGGGTTCTATGGCTACACCTTC. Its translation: CASRGTGFYGYTF.

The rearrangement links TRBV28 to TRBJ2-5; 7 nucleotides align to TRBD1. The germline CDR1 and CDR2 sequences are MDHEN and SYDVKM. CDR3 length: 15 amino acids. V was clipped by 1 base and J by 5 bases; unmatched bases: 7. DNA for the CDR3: TGTGCCAGCAGTTTATCAGGGGGTTCTGTTGAGACCCAGTACTTC. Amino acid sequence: CASSLSGGSVETQYF.

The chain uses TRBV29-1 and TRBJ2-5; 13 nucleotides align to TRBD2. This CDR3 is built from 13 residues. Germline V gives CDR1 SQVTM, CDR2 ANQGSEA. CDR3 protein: CIGTSGTQETQYF. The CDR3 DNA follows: TGCATCGGGACTAGCGGGACCCAAGAGACCCAGTACTTC.

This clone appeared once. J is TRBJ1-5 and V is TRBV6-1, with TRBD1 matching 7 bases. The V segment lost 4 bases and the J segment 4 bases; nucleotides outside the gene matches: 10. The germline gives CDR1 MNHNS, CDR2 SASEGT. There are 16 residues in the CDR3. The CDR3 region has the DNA TGTGCCAGCAGTGGGGGTCGGGGACAGACAAATCAGCCCCAGCATTTT. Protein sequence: CASSGGRGQTNQPQHF.

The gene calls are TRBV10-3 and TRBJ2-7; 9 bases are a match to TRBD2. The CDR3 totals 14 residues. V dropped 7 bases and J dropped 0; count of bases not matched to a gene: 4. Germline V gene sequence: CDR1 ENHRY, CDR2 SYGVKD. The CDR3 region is CAITASGDSYEQYF. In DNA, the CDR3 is TGTGCCATCACAGCTAGCGGGGACTCCTACGAGCAGTACTTC.

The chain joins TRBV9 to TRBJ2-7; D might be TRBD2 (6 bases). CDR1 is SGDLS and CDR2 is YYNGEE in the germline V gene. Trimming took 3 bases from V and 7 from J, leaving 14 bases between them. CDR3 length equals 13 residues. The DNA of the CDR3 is TGTGCCAGCAGCGCGGGACCCGCGGGGGAGCAGTACTTC. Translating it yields CASSAGPAGEQYF.

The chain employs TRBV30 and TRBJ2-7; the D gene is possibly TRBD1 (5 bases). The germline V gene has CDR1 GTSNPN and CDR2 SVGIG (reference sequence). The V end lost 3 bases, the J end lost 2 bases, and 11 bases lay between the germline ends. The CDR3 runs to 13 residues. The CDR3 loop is CAWSPPGTYEQYF. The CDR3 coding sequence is TGTGCCTGGAGCCCACCAGGGACCTACGAGCAGTACTTC. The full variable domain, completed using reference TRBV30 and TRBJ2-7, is SQTIHQWPATLVQPVGSPLSLECTVEGTSNPNLYWYRQAAGRGLQLLFYSVGIGQISSEVPQNLSASRPQDRQFILSSKKLLLSDSGFYLCAWSPPGTYEQYFGPGTRLTVT.

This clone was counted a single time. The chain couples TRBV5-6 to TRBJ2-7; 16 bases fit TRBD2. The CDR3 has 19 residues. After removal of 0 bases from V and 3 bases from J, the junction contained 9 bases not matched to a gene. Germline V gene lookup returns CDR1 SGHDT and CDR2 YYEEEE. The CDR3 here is CASSLGPGLAGGPYYEQYF. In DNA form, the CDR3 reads TGTGCCAGCAGCTTGGGGCCGGGACTAGCGGGAGGGCCATACTACGAGCAGTACTTC.

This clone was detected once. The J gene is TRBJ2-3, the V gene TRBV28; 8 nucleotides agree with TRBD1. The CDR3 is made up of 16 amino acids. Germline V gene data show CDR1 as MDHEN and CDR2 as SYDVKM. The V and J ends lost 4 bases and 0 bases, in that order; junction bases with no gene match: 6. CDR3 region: CASSSNRGASTDTQYF. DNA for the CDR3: TGTGCCAGCAGTTCCAACAGGGGGGCTAGCACAGATACGCAGTATTTT. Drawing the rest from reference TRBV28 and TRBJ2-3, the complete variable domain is DVKVTQSSRYLVKRTGEKVFLECVQDMDHENMFWYRQDPGLGLRLIYFSYDVKMKEKGDIPEGYSVSREKKERFSLILESASTNQTSMYLCASSSNRGASTDTQYFGPGTRLTVL.